The text below deals with one T cell receptor beta chain. The junction shows a germline mismatch at one end, possibly a read error. The CDR3 runs 13 residues. Germline CDR1 SGHDN, CDR2 FVKESK. These data originate in a study of neurological immune-mediated disorders. Each CDR3 protein gets one entry after TCRdb re-called the 5' RACE reads with MiXCR. In the table there are 67,000 or so distinct CDR3 sequences, about 13% of which are singletons. Time point of the sample: longitudinal time-point 1 (baseline). This sequence originates from a female donor with HTLV-1-associated myelopathy (HAM/TSP). The V gene is TRBV14, the J gene TRBJ1-6; 9 bases line up with TRBD1. Sequencing input: PBMCs. This chain's CDR3 is CASSRLGTGGVHF. The CDR3 bases are TGTGCCAGCAGCCGCCTGGGCACAGGGGGCGTCCATTTT.